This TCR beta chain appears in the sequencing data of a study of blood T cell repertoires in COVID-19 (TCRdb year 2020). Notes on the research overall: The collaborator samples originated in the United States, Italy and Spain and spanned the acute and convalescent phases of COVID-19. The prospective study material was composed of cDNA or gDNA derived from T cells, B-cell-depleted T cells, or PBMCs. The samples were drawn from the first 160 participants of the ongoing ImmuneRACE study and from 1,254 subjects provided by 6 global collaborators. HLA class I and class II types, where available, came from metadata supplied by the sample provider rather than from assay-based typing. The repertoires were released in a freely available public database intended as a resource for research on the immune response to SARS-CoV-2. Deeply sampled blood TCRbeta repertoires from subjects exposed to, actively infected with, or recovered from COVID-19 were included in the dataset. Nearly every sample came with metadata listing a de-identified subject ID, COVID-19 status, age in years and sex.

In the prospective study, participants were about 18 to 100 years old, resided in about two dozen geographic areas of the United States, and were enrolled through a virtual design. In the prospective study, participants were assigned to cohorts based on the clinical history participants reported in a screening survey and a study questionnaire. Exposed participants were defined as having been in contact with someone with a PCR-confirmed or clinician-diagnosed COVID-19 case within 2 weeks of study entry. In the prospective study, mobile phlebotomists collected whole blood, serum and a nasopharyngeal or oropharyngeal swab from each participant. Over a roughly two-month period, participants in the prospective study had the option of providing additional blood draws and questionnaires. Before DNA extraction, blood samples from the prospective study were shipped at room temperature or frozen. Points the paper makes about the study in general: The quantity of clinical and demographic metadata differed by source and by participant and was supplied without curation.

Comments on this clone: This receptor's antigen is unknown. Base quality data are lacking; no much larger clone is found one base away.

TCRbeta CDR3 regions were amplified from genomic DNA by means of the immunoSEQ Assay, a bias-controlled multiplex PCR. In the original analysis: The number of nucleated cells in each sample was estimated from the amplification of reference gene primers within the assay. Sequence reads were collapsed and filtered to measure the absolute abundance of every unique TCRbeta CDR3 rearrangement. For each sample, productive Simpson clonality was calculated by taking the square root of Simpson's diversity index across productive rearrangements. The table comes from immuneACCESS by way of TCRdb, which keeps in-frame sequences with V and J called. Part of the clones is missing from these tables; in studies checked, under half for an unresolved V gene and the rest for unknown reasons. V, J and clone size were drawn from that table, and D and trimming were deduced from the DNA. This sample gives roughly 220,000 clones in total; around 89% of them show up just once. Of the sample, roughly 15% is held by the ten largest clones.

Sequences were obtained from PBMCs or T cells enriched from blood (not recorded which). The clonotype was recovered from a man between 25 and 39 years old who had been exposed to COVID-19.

Read as DNA, the sequence is TGTGCCACCAGCAGAGATCTTGCAGATACGCAGTATTTT. Translated, this gives CATSRDLADTQYF. The receptor chain draws on TRBV15 and TRBJ2-3, with no D gene named confidently. Trimming takes 0 bases from V and 4 bases from J, and the germline ends sit 5 bases apart. From the cysteine through the phenylalanine, the CDR3 covers 13 amino acids. The read is trimmed to its CDR3 DNA, 39 bases read in frame from base 1. As encoded in the germline V gene (reference sequence), CDR1 is LNHNV while CDR2 is YYDKDF. This CDR3, with the reference TRBV15 and TRBJ2-3 proteins standing in past its ends, gives the full variable domain DAMVIQNPRYQVTQFGKPVTLSCSQTLNHNVMYWYQQKSSQAPKLLFHYYDKDFNNEADTPDNFQSRRPNTSFCFLDIRSPGLGDTAMYLCATSRDLADTQYFGPGTRLTVL.